The source of this T cell receptor beta chain is a study of siplizumab effects on memory and regulatory T cells. After removal of 5 bases from V and 5 bases from J, the junction contained 2 bases not matched to a gene. The CDR3 is 14 amino acids. Germline CDR1 and CDR2: SGHRS and YFSETQ. In the case of this clone: The antigen remains unidentified.

General observations from the study: Naive T cells apparently outstripped memory cells in diversity and seemed major alloresponse contributors.

Per-sample assaying covered 85,000 to 100,000 TCR templates. Method: immunoSEQ multiplex PCR; TCRdb's copy keeps in-frame clones and lacks some. The sample carries 85,000 to 130,000 clones, approximately 90% recorded once. The sample was Tregs sorted from blood. The chain has TRBV5-1 and TRBJ2-1; 12 nucleotides match TRBD1. This clonotype was sampled from a human donor in good health. CDR3 loop: CASRWDRGHNEQFF. CDR3 nucleotide sequence: TGCGCCAGCAGGTGGGACAGGGGGCACAATGAGCAGTTCTTC.